Listed here are 10 T cell receptor beta chains from one sample, sequenced in a study of blood T cell repertoires in COVID-19. Libraries were prepared by immunoSEQ multiplex PCR; TCRdb keeps only in-frame clonotypes and omits some of them. The table includes 110,000 to 150,000 clones, around three quarters detected once. The sample taken for sequencing was peripheral blood. Receptor source: a man aged 45-65 years with active or convalescent COVID-19.

The rearrangement joins TRBV6-1 to TRBJ1-3; no reliable D call. The CDR3 contains 12 residues. CDR1 is MNHNS and CDR2 is SASEGT in the germline V gene. V lost 4 bases to trimming and J lost 4 bases, with 5 bases between them. The CDR3 reads CASSVQGNTIYF. The DNA for the CDR3 is TGTGCCAGCAGTGTACAGGGAAACACCATATATTTT.

This clone appeared a single time. This rearrangement joins TRBV7-3 to TRBJ2-3, with D perhaps TRBD2 (5 bases). With 6 bases removed from V and 1 base from J, the gap between germline ends came to 11 bases. Per germline, CDR1 SGHTA and CDR2 FQGTGA. The CDR3 loop spans 14 amino acids. The CDR3 loop is CASSLASGTDTQYF. The CDR3 DNA sequence: TGTGCCAGCAGTCTAGCTAGTGGCACAGATACGCAGTATTTT.

This chain links TRBV29-1 with TRBJ1-4, with 8 bases matching TRBD1. This CDR3 contains 13 residues. J was trimmed by 8 bases and V by 6 bases; bases with no gene match: 8. The germline gives CDR1 SQVTM, CDR2 ANQGSEA. The CDR3 DNA reads as TGCAGCGTAGGCAGGGGGCGCCCCGAAAAACTGTTTTTT. Encoded protein: CSVGRGRPEKLFF.

The chain combines TRBV27 with TRBJ1-2; D is possibly TRBD1 (5 bases). This CDR3 is built from 14 residues. From germline, CDR1 is MNHEY and CDR2 SMNVEV (reference sequence). V lost 3 bases to trimming and J lost 4 bases, with 12 bases between them. DNA of the CDR3: TGTGCCAGCAGTTTCCGGCAGGGTTCCTATGGCTACACCTTC. This gives the protein CASSFRQGSYGYTF.

The chain links TRBV28 to TRBJ2-1, with a possible D match to TRBD1 (5 bases). V lost 8 bases to trimming and J lost 4 bases, with 9 bases between them. CDR1 is MDHEN and CDR2 is SYDVKM in the germline V gene. The CDR3 spans 12 residues. Here the CDR3 reads CASHTGYNEQFF. DNA of the CDR3: TGTGCCAGCCATACAGGTTACAATGAGCAGTTCTTC.

The CDR3 region is CASSIAGRSNQPQHF. The CDR3 DNA follows: TGTGCCAGTAGTATTGCAGGGAGGAGCAATCAGCCCCAGCATTTT. This sequence joins TRBV19 and TRBJ1-5; D may be TRBD1 (5 bases). The CDR3 length is 15 residues. Germline lookup yields CDR1 LNHDA and CDR2 SQIVND (reference sequence). V lost 3 bases and J 1 base, leaving 10 bases between the germline ends.

This clone was seen a few times. The same CDR3 arises from other DNA sequences in this sample as well. The rearrangement uses TRBV9 and TRBJ2-7; 7 nucleotides match TRBD1. The J segment lost 3 bases and the V segment lost 3 bases, leaving 0 bases of the junction unmatched. Per the germline V gene, CDR1 is SGDLS and CDR2 is YYNGEE. This CDR3 is built from 12 residues. CDR3 DNA: TGTGCCAGCAGCGGACAGGGCTACGAGCAGTACTTC. Residues: CASSGQGYEQYF.

This clone was recorded once. This chain links TRBV6-5 with TRBJ2-3; tentative D call: TRBD2 (6 bases). V was cut by 7 bases and J by 3 bases, with 11 bases left in between. CDR1 and CDR2 from the germline V gene are MNHEY and SVGAGI. The CDR3 contains 13 residues. CDR3 sequence reads: CASILRGTDTQYF. DNA for the CDR3: TGTGCCAGCATATTGCGGGGTACAGATACGCAGTATTTT.

The chain has TRBV25-1 and TRBJ1-4, with a tentative D call TRBD1 (6 bases). This CDR3 region has 14 residues. Germline CDR1 is MGHDK and CDR2 is SYGVNS. V was pared by 2 bases and J by 7 bases, with 11 bases between. The CDR3 DNA sequence: TGTGCCAGCAGTGAACCGGGACAAGGTGAAAAACTGTTTTTT. Translation gives CASSEPGQGEKLFF.

The rearrangement links TRBV5-5 to TRBJ2-3, with D possibly matching TRBD2 (6 bases). V was pared by 0 bases and J by 1 base, with 6 bases between. This CDR3 contains 14 residues. Germline CDR1 and CDR2: SGHKS and YYEKEE (reference sequence). In nucleotides, the CDR3 is TGTGCCAGCAGCTTGGGGGGGGGCACAGATACGCAGTATTTT. Protein product: CASSLGGGTDTQYF.